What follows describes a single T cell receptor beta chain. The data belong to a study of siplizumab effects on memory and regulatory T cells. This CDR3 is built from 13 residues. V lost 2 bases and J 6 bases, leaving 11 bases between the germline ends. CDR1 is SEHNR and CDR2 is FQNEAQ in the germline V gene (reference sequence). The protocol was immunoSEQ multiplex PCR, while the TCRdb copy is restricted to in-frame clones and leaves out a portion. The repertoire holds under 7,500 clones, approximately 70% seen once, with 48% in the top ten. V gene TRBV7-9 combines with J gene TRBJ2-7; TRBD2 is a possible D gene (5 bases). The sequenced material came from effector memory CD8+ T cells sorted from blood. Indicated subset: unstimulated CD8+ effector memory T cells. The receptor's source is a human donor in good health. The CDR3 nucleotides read TGTGCCAGCAGCTTAAGCGGACGCCCCGAGCAGTACTTC. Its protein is CASSLSGRPEQYF.